This T cell receptor beta chain appears in the sequencing data of a study of regulatory T cells in long-lasting Graves disease. This clonotype was recorded at least ten times. Arm-PCR of CDR3 regions with iRepertoire HTBI primers generated TCR beta libraries. TCRdb re-called the multiplex PCR reads through MiXCR, storing one row per CDR3 protein. The sample holds 300,000 to 400,000 distinct CDR3 sequences, 16% seen once. Germline V gives CDR1 LGHDT, CDR2 YNNKEL (reference sequence). The germline V and J ends were trimmed by 2 bases and 0 bases, with 4 bases remaining between them. The CDR3 runs 13 residues. Time point reported: newly diagnosed GD, antithyroid drugs for less than 3 months. The authors made the TCR library using RNA they extracted from PBMCs. The sample also formed part of further work on T cells in Graves' hyperthyroidism and ophthalmopathy. This second report adds: Reasons for excluding patients were uncontrolled infection, other autoimmune disease, pregnancy or lactation. Most thyroid clonotypes with frequency above 0.001 were detected in blood.

The J gene is TRBJ1-1, the V gene TRBV3-1; D uncertain. The sequence was obtained from a man aged 35 to 55 with Graves disease. This sample comprised peripheral blood mononuclear cells (PBMCs), obtained at new diagnosis, from a patient treated with antithyroid drugs. The CDR3 protein is CASSQIMNTEAFF. The DNA for the CDR3 is TGTGCCAGCAGCCAAATAATGAACACTGAAGCTTTCTTT. The variable domain in full, with the rest retrieved from reference TRBV3-1 and TRBJ1-1, is DTAVSQTPKYLVTQMGNDKSIKCEQNLGHDTMYWYKQDSKKFLKIMFSYNNKELIINETVPNRFSPKSPDKAHLNLHINSLELGDSAVYFCASSQIMNTEAFFGQGTRLTVV.